The 21 T cell receptor beta chains presented below share a single source sample, sequenced in a study of T cell clones after liver transplantation. Sequenced by immunoSEQ multiplex PCR; TCRdb stores in-frame clones only, minus some. The top ten clones hold just under 50% of a sample with 12,000 to 15,000 clones, about 93% of them seen once. The specimen was CD8+ T cells from blood, collected before liver transplant. The receptors come from a human donor who received a liver transplant.

The V call is TRBV11-2, the J call TRBJ2-5; D is uncertain. Trimming took off 0 bases at V and 2 bases at J, with 16 bases between the two ends. The germline CDR1 and CDR2 sequences are SGHAT and FQNNGV. The CDR3 has 17 amino acids. In DNA form, the CDR3 reads TGTGCCAGCAGCTTAGAGTTTCCTGGCGCCGGGCAAGAGACCCAGTACTTC. It encodes CASSLEFPGAGQETQYF.

This chain connects TRBV27 to TRBJ2-7, with TRBD1 identical over 8 bases. The CDR3 spans 16 residues. The V and J ends lost 4 bases and 0 bases, in that order; junction bases with no gene match: 8. Germline CDR1 is MNHEY and CDR2 is SMNVEV (reference sequence). This chain's CDR3 is CASSSFRDRSSYEQYF. In DNA form, the CDR3 reads TGTGCCAGCAGTTCGTTCCGGGACAGGAGCTCCTACGAGCAGTACTTC.

The V call is TRBV27, the J call TRBJ2-1, with TRBD2 identical over 12 bases. The germline V gene encodes CDR1 MNHEY and CDR2 SMNVEV (reference sequence). The CDR3 covers 15 residues. After removal of 3 bases from V and 6 bases from J, the junction contained 3 bases not matched to a gene. CDR3 sequence (DNA): TGTGCCAGCAGTTTCGGGGGACTAGCGGGCAATGAGCAGTTCTTC. Its protein product is CASSFGGLAGNEQFF.

This chain links TRBV29-1 with TRBJ1-4; D unresolved. The germline V gene encodes CDR1 SQVTM and CDR2 ANQGSEA. This CDR3 contains 13 residues. The germline V and J ends were trimmed by 2 bases and 4 bases, with 8 bases remaining between them. CDR3 protein: CSVEFGSNEKLFF. The CDR3 nucleotides are TGCAGCGTTGAATTTGGCAGTAATGAAAAACTGTTTTTT.

The genes are TRBV7-2 and TRBJ2-3; D not certain. The germline V gene has CDR1 SGHTA and CDR2 FQGNSA. The V gene lost 11 bases and the J gene lost 1 base, with 13 bases spanning the gap. This CDR3 spans 13 amino acids. The CDR3 sequence: CASYLWGTDTQYF. CDR3 DNA sequence: TGTGCCTCCTATCTGTGGGGCACAGATACGCAGTATTTT.

This CDR3 is CASSSITEEGTGELFF. CDR3 bases: TGTGCCAGCAGCTCCATCACGGAGGAGGGCACCGGGGAGCTGTTTTTT. The V and J genes are TRBV5-6 and TRBJ2-2; a weak D match, TRBD2 (6 bases). V dropped 3 bases and J dropped 4 bases, with 16 bases sitting between them. The CDR3 is 16 amino acids. Germline V gives CDR1 SGHDT, CDR2 YYEEEE.

The chain recombines TRBV6-5 with TRBJ1-4; no firm D call. The germline CDR1 and CDR2 sequences are MNHEY and SVGAGI. Trimming left V 5 bases short and J 7 bases short, with 11 bases between. This CDR3 is built from 13 residues. The CDR3 here is CASSPTVGEKLFF. In nucleotides, the CDR3 is TGTGCCAGCAGTCCTACCGTGGGTGAAAAACTGTTTTTT.

This chain links TRBV29-1 with TRBJ2-2, with 9 nucleotides matching TRBD1. Germline CDR1 is SQVTM and CDR2 is ANQGSEA. V lost 1 base and J lost 4; bases outside the gene matches: 4. The CDR3 is 15 residues long. CDR3 DNA: TGCAGCGTTGAAGGAGGGACAGGGCGCACCGGGGAGCTGTTTTTT. Its translation: CSVEGGTGRTGELFF.

The chain carries TRBV29-1 and TRBJ1-2; D call uncertain. V lost 7 bases to trimming and J lost 3 bases, with 12 bases between them. The CDR3 has 12 amino acids. Germline loops: CDR1 SQVTM, CDR2 ANQGSEA. The CDR3 DNA reads as TGCAGCGCTTACGTGAGCCACTATGGCTACACCTTC. Residues: CSAYVSHYGYTF.

The chain carries TRBV4-3 and TRBJ2-1; possible D gene TRBD2, 5 bases. CDR3 length equals 14 residues. V was clipped by 0 bases and J by 12 bases, with 15 bases between them. CDR1 and CDR2 (germline): LGHNA, YSLEER. The CDR3 here is CASSQDPGWAGQFF. Here the CDR3 DNA reads TGCGCCAGCAGCCAAGATCCGGGATGGGCAGGGCAGTTCTTC.

This chain connects TRBV29-1 to TRBJ1-5; no clear D. The CDR3 spans 13 residues. Germline values: CDR1 SQVTM, CDR2 ANQGSEA. Trimming removed 5 bases from V and 0 bases from J, with 8 bases in between. The chain's CDR3 is CSVQADSNQPQHF. CDR3 DNA: TGCAGCGTTCAGGCAGATAGCAATCAGCCCCAGCATTTT.

The chain is built from TRBV27 and TRBJ2-7; 8 positions agree with TRBD1. J was trimmed by 5 bases and V by 5 bases; bases with no gene match: 2. This CDR3 comprises 12 residues. Per the germline V gene, CDR1 is MNHEY and CDR2 is SMNVEV (reference sequence). This CDR3 reads CASSGTGNEQYF. The CDR3 coding sequence is TGTGCCAGCAGTGGGACAGGCAACGAGCAGTACTTC.

The chain links TRBV6-1 to TRBJ2-1; D remains unclear. In germline, CDR1 is MNHNS, CDR2 SASEGT. V lost 6 bases and J 0 bases, leaving 12 bases between the germline ends. This CDR3 comprises 15 residues. CDR3 protein: CASRISLSSYNEQFF. DNA for the CDR3: TGTGCCAGCAGGATCAGTCTTAGCTCCTACAATGAGCAGTTCTTC.

This clone was counted a single time. The rearrangement uses TRBV9 and TRBJ1-1; D unclear. Germline CDR1 SGDLS, CDR2 YYNGEE. V was trimmed by 4 bases and J by 1 base, leaving 8 bases between them. CDR3 length: 13 residues. The CDR3 DNA sequence: TGTGCCAGCAGCCCGGACGGGAACACTGAAGCTTTCTTT. It codes for CASSPDGNTEAFF. Complete variable domain (other parts from reference TRBV9 and TRBJ1-1): DSGVTQTPKHLITATGQRVTLRCSPRSGDLSVYWYQQSLDQGLQFLIQYYNGEERAKGNILERFSAQQFPDLHSELNLSSLELGDSALYFCASSPDGNTEAFFGQGTRLTVV.

In regard to this clone: The junction departs from the called germline gene at one end, perhaps through a read error. This chain connects TRBV10-3 to TRBJ2-1; 7 bases map to TRBD2. Looked up from germline, CDR1 is ENHRY and CDR2 is SYGVKD. The CDR3 covers 16 residues. The CDR3 DNA reads as TGTGCCGTCAGGGAGCATCCTCGGACTAGTATAAATGAGCAGTTCTTC. It translates to CAVREHPRTSINEQFF.

V is TRBV2 and J is TRBJ2-3, with 10 positions matching TRBD2. Germline values: CDR1 SNHLY, CDR2 FYNNEI. The CDR3 spans 17 residues. V dropped 7 bases and J dropped 1; count of bases not matched to a gene: 11. The CDR3 nucleotides are TGTGCCAGCATCAAAGGACTAGCGGAGTGGGGCACAGATACGCAGTATTTT. Its translation is CASIKGLAEWGTDTQYF.

This clone was counted a single time. V usage is TRBV7-9 and J usage is TRBJ2-1, with 8 bases matching TRBD2. There are 16 residues in the CDR3. V lost 4 bases, J lost 3 bases, and 8 bases stayed unmatched. CDR1 is SEHNR, CDR2 FQNEAQ, per germline (reference sequence). In nucleotides, the CDR3 is TGTGCCAGCAGCTCGATCCGACTAGCGCGCTACAATGAGCAGTTCTTC. It specifies CASSSIRLARYNEQFF. Together with reference TRBV7-9 and TRBJ2-1, the CDR3 gives the full variable domain: DTGVSQNPRHKITKRGQNVTFRCDPISEHNRLYWYRQTLGQGPEFLTYFQNEAQLEKSRLLSDRFSAERPKGSFSTLEIQRTEQGDSAMYLCASSSIRLARYNEQFFGPGTRLTVL.

The V call is TRBV18, the J call TRBJ2-7, with D unclear. Germline-derived CDR1 and CDR2 are KGHSH and LQKENI. This CDR3 region has 13 residues. The V gene lost 0 bases and the J gene lost 0 bases, with 3 bases spanning the gap. CDR3: CASSPPSSYEQYF. CDR3 coding DNA: TGTGCCAGCTCACCACCAAGCTCCTACGAGCAGTACTTC.

The chain carries TRBV27 and TRBJ2-2; TRBD2 matches 9 bases. The ends lost 5 bases at V and 5 bases at J; junction bases unmatched: 9. This CDR3 is 16 amino acids long. Germline V gene sequence: CDR1 MNHEY, CDR2 SMNVEV (reference sequence). The CDR3 sequence is CASSPVAGVWTGELFF. The CDR3 DNA sequence: TGTGCCAGCAGTCCCGTAGCGGGAGTGTGGACCGGGGAGCTGTTTTTT.

This chain links TRBV11-2 with TRBJ2-3; 10 bases agree with TRBD2. Germline V lookup: CDR1 SGHAT, CDR2 FQNNGV. J was trimmed by 9 bases and V by 3 bases; bases with no gene match: 9. The CDR3 totals 15 residues. The CDR3, as DNA: TGTGCCAGCAGCTTCAGAGCGGGAGGGCCGGGGACGCAGTATTTT. Amino acid sequence: CASSFRAGGPGTQYF.

Written as DNA, the CDR3 is TGTGCCAGCAGCTTAGCGGGGCGCTACGAGCAGTACTTC. The encoded protein is CASSLAGRYEQYF. The gene calls are TRBV7-6 and TRBJ2-7, with D maybe TRBD1 (5 bases). The germline V gene encodes CDR1 SGHVS and CDR2 FNYEAQ. The CDR3 has 13 amino acids. Trimming pared 0 bases from V and 3 bases from J, leaving 6 bases between.